The 10 T cell receptor beta chains below come from one sample, sequenced in a study of naive and memory T cell subsets. An oligonucleotide containing a UMI was ligated to the 3' end of TCR cDNA. The SP2 primer and nested alpha and beta constant region primers amplified ligated cDNA in four rounds. TCRdb called the 5' RACE reads again in MiXCR, with one record for every CDR3 protein. This sample has tens of thousands of distinct CDR3 sequences, with roughly 7% found just once. All receptors derive from a male donor in good health.

This clonotype has just a few counts. This chain uses TRBV20-1 with TRBJ1-1; 8 positions agree with TRBD1. The CDR3 length is 15 residues. After removal of 4 bases from V and 7 bases from J, the junction contained 14 bases not matched to a gene. CDR1 is DFQATT and CDR2 is SNEGSKA in the germline V gene (reference sequence). CDR3 sequence (DNA): TGCAGTGCTATTAACGACAGGGGCCACGGACATGAAGCTTTCTTT. This codes for CSAINDRGHGHEAFF.

V is TRBV28 and J is TRBJ2-5, with D possibly TRBD1 on 6 matching bases. The CDR3 is 14 amino acids. V was clipped by 3 bases and J by 3 bases, with 11 bases between them. Germline-derived CDR1 and CDR2 are MDHEN and SYDVKM. The CDR3 here is CASSLSWTEETQYF. DNA of the CDR3: TGTGCCAGCAGTTTGTCCTGGACAGAAGAGACCCAGTACTTC.

The chain has TRBV12-3 or TRBV12-4 and TRBJ2-5; D gene unclear. The CDR3 spans 13 residues. V dropped 0 bases and J dropped 5 bases, with 7 bases sitting between them. The CDR3 spells CASSLAVRETQYF. In DNA, the CDR3 is TGTGCCAGCAGTTTAGCGGTCCGGGAGACCCAGTACTTC.

This chain links TRBV29-1 with TRBJ2-2, with TRBD2 identical over 13 bases. With V trimmed by 6 bases and J by 4 bases, 14 bases remained unmatched. CDR3 size: 18 residues. Germline-derived CDR1 and CDR2 are SQVTM and ANQGSEA. Here the CDR3 DNA reads TGCAGCGTCCCAAGCCCCGGGACTAGCGGGATTGTCACCGGGGAGCTGTTTTTT. Translating gives CSVPSPGTSGIVTGELFF.

This clonotype was counted between two and nine times. The CDR3 sequence is CSVSPGNTIYF. The CDR3 coding sequence is TGCAGCGTTTCCCCTGGAAACACCATATATTTT. V is TRBV29-1 and J is TRBJ1-3; no reliable D call. The CDR3 loop spans 11 amino acids. Germline values: CDR1 SQVTM, CDR2 ANQGSEA. V was cut by 5 bases and J by 2 bases, with 4 bases left in between.

This clonotype has just a few counts. CDR3 nucleotide sequence: TGCAGTGCTAAATCACAGGCCTACCCCTATGGCTACACCTTC. Residues: CSAKSQAYPYGYTF. This chain links TRBV20-1 with TRBJ1-2, with D possibly TRBD1 on 5 matching bases. V lost 4 bases to trimming and J lost 4 bases, with 16 bases between them. Germline lookup yields CDR1 DFQATT and CDR2 SNEGSKA (reference sequence). The CDR3 loop spans 14 amino acids.

This clonotype was picked up a small number of times. This chain links TRBV6-6 with TRBJ1-2; 7 positions match TRBD1. Germline V lookup: CDR1 MNHNY, CDR2 SVGAGI (reference sequence). This CDR3 comprises 16 residues. The ends lost 5 bases at V and 1 base at J; junction bases unmatched: 10. CDR3 bases: TGTGCCAGCAGTCAAATCCCGCAGGGGGTTAACTATGGCTACACCTTC. Amino acids: CASSQIPQGVNYGYTF.

This clonotype was detected a few times. The rearrangement links TRBV27 to TRBJ2-3; TRBD2 matches 9 bases. Germline assignment: CDR1 MNHEY and CDR2 SMNVEV (reference sequence). This CDR3 comprises 14 residues. The junction had 8 bases not matched to a gene; V was cut back by 8 bases and J by 5 bases. The CDR3 coding sequence is TGTGCCAGCCGGTCGCTAGCGGGGCTAGATACGCAGTATTTT. Residues: CASRSLAGLDTQYF.

This clonotype has a count of ten or more. The rearrangement uses TRBV6-5 and TRBJ2-3, with D maybe TRBD1 (5 bases). The CDR3 extends over 15 amino acids. CDR1 MNHEY and CDR2 SVGAGI come from the germline V gene. Trimming shortened V by 5 bases and J by 0 bases, and 12 bases separated the two germline ends. This chain's CDR3 is CASSQTDTSTDTQYF. In nucleotides, the CDR3 is TGTGCCAGCAGTCAGACAGATACTAGCACAGATACGCAGTATTTT.

This clonotype was seen a handful of times. V gene TRBV2 combines with J gene TRBJ2-3; TRBD2 matches 8 bases. With V trimmed by 6 bases and J by 4 bases, 15 bases remained unmatched. The V gene's germline CDR1 is SNHLY and CDR2 FYNNEI. The CDR3 length is 17 residues. The CDR3, as DNA: TGTGCCAGCAGCCAAGGGGGGACTAGGACTTACGCAGATACGCAGTATTTT. Amino acids: CASSQGGTRTYADTQYF.